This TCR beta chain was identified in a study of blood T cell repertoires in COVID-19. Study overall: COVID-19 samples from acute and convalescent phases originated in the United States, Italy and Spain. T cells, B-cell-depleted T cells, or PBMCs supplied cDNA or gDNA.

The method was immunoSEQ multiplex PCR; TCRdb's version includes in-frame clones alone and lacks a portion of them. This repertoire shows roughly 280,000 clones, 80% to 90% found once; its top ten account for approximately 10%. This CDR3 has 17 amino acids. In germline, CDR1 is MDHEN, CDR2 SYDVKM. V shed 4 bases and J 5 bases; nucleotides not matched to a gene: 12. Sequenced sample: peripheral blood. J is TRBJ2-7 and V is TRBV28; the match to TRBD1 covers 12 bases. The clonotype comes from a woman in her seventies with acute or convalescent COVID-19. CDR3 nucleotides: TGTGCCAGCAGTTCGCCCCGGGACAGGGGGCTGAGGAACGAGCAGTACTTC. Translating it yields CASSSPRDRGLRNEQYF.